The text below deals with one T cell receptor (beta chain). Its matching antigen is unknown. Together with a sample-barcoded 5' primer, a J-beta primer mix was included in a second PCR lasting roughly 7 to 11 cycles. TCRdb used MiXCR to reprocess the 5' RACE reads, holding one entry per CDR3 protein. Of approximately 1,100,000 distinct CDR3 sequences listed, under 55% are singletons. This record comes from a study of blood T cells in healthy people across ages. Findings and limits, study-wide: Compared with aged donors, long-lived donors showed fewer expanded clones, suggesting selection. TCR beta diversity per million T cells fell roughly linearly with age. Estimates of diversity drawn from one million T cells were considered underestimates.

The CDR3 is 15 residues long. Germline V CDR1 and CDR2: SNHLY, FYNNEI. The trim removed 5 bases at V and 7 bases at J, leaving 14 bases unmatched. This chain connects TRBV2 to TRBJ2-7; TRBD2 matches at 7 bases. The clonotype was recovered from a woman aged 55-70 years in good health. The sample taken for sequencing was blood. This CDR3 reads CASSPTSRLHNEQYF. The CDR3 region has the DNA TGTGCCAGCAGTCCGACTAGCAGACTTCACAATGAGCAGTACTTC.